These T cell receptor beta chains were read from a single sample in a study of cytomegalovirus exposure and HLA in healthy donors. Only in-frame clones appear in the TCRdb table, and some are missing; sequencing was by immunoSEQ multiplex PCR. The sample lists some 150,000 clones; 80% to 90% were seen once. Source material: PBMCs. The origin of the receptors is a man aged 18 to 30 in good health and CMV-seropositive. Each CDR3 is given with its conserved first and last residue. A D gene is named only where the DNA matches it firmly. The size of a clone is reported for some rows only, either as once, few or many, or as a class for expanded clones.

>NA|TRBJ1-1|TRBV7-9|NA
TGTGCCAGCAGCTTAAGGTCGGCAGGGAACACTGAAGCTTTCTTT
CASSLRSAGNTEAFF
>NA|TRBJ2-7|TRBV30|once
TGTGCCTGGAGTAGTAGTCGACTGACCTACGAGCAGTACTTC
CAWSSSRLTYEQYF
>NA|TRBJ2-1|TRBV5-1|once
TGCGCCAGCAGCTTGGCCCTCGTCAATGAGCAGTTCTTC
CASSLALVNEQFF
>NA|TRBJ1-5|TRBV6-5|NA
TGTGCCAGCAGTTACTCCTACAGGGCACGACTCCAGCCCCAGCATTTT
CASSYSYRARLQPQHF
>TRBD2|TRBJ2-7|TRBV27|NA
TGTGCCAGCAGTCCACAAGGACTAGCGGGAGGCCGCGAGCAGTACTTC
CASSPQGLAGGREQYF
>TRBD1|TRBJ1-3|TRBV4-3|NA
TGCGCCAGCAGCCAAGATGGAGGACAGGGAACTGGAAACACCATATATTTT
CASSQDGGQGTGNTIYF
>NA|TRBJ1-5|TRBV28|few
TGTGCCAGCAGTTTGCCAGGTCGCAATCAGCCCCAGCATTTT
CASSLPGRNQPQHF
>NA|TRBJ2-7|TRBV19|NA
TGTGCCACCCGCCGCGAGTCTTACTCCTACGAGCAGTACTTC
CATRRESYSYEQYF
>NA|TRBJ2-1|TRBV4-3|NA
TGCGCCAGCAGCCAAGATCCCCTCCTAGACTACAATGAGCAGTTCTTC
CASSQDPLLDYNEQFF
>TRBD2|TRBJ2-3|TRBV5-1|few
TGCGCCAGCAGCTCCTCTAGCGGGGGACCCCCTAGCACAGATACGCAGTATTTT
CASSSSSGGPPSTDTQYF
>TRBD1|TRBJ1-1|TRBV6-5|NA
TGTGCCAGCAGGCTAGACAGGGGGCAAGGGACTGAAGCTTTCTTT
CASRLDRGQGTEAFF
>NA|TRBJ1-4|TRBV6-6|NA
TGTGCCAGCAGTTTTCCTCTCTCAACTAATGAAAAACTGTTTTTT
CASSFPLSTNEKLFF
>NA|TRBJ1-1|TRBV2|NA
TGTGCCAGCAGTGAAGGGTGGGGCGGTAATACTGAAGCTTTCTTT
CASSEGWGGNTEAFF
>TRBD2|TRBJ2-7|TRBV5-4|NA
TGTGCCAGCAGCTTAGGGACTAGCAGAAACGAGCAGTACTTC
CASSLGTSRNEQYF
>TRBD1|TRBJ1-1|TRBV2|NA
TGTGCCAGCCAGGGGGGCACTGAAGCTTTCTTT
CASQGGTEAFF
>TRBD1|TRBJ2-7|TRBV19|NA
TGTGCCAGTAGACGGACAGGGAGGTACGAGCAGTACTTC
CASRRTGRYEQYF
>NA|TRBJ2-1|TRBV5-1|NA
TGCGCCAGCAGCTCATACAATGAGCAGTTCTTC
CASSSYNEQFF
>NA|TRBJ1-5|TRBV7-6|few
TGTGCCAGCGGAGTAGATAGCAATCAGCCCCAGCATTTT
CASGVDSNQPQHF
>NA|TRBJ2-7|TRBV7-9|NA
TGTGCCAGCAGCTTTATGGCTAGTGGCGCCGAGCAGTACTTC
CASSFMASGAEQYF
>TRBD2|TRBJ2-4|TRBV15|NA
TGTGCCACCAGCAGAGGCGGGGGGAACATTCAGTACTTC
CATSRGGGNIQYF
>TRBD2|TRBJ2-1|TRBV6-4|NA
TGTGCCAGCAGTGACTCCGGCGGGGGGGCCCTAGATGAGCAGTTCTTC
CASSDSGGGALDEQFF
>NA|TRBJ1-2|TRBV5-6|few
TGTGCCAGCAGCTTCGAAGCGGGTCCGGAGGGCTACACCTTC
CASSFEAGPEGYTF
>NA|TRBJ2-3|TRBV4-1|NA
TGCGCCAGCAGCCAAGCGGGAGGCACAGATACGCAGTATTTT
CASSQAGGTDTQYF
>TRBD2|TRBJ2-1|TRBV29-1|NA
TGCAGCGTTAAAGAGCGGGGGCCGGACGGGGAGCAGTTCTTC
CSVKERGPDGEQFF
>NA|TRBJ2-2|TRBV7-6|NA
TGTGCCAGCAGCTTAGTTTCGACAGCCCGAGGTAGCACCGGGGAGCTGTTTTTT
CASSLVSTARGSTGELFF
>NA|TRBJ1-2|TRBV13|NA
TGTGCCAGCAGCTCCCAGCGAGGGGGCTACACCTTC
CASSSQRGGYTF
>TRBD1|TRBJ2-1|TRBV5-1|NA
TGCGCCAGCAGCTCCATACAGGGGTCCCTGTACAATGAGCAGTTCTTC
CASSSIQGSLYNEQFF
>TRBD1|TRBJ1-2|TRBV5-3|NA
TGTGCCAGAAGCTTGGGGACAGGAGCGCGGAGTAACTATGGCTACACCTTC
CARSLGTGARSNYGYTF
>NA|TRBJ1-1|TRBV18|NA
TGTGCCAGCTCACGGGGGGTAGAGCGGAACACTGAAGCTTTCTTT
CASSRGVERNTEAFF
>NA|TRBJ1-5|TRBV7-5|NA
TGTGCCAGACAATACAGGGCTCAGCCCCAGCATTTT
CARQYRAQPQHF
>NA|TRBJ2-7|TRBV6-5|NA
TGTGCCAGCAGTTACTCCCAACAACCGAGGGGGGAGCAGTACTTC
CASSYSQQPRGEQYF
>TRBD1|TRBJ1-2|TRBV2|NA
TGTGCCAGCAGTGATGTAAACAGGGGATTCTATGGCTACACCTTC
CASSDVNRGFYGYTF
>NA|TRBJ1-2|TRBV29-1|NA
TGCAGCGTTGACCGGGGGGGACTCTATGGCTACACCTTC
CSVDRGGLYGYTF
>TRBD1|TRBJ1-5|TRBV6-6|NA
TGTGCCAGCCATAGGGACAGGAGCAATCAGCCCCAGCATTTT
CASHRDRSNQPQHF
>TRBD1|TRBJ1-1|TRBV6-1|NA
TGTGCCAGCAGTGAATCGGGACAGATTCGCGCTGAAGCTTTCTTT
CASSESGQIRAEAFF
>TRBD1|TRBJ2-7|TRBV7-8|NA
TGTGCCAGCAGCTCGTACCGGGACAGGGGCTGGGAGCAGTACTTC
CASSSYRDRGWEQYF
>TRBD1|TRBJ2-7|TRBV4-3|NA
TGCGCCAGCAGCCAAGTCGCCAGGGGGTTGCGTGAGCAGTACTTC
CASSQVARGLREQYF
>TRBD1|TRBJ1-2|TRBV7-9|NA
TGTGCCAGCAGCTTACAAGGTACAGGGGATGGCTACACCTTC
CASSLQGTGDGYTF
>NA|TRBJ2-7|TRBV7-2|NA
TGTGCCAGCAGCTTAGGCGGCGGGTACGAGCAGTACTTC
CASSLGGGYEQYF
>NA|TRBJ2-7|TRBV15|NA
TGTGCCACCAGCAGAGATCTCGGGAGTACCTACGAGCAGTACTTC
CATSRDLGSTYEQYF
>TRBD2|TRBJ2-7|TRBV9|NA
TGTGCCAGCAGCGCAGGACTAGCGGGGTACGAGCAGTACTTC
CASSAGLAGYEQYF
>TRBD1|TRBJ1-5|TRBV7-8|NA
TGTGCCAGCAGCCCGGACAGGGGCCAGCCCCAGCATTTT
CASSPDRGQPQHF
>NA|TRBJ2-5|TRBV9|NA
TGTGCCAGCAGCGTAGAAGGGACTCGAGGAGAGACCCAGTACTTC
CASSVEGTRGETQYF
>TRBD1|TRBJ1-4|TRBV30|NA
TGTGCCTGGAGTGTAATGGGACAGCCTTTTGAAAAACTGTTTTTT
CAWSVMGQPFEKLFF
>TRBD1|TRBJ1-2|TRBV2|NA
TGTGCCAGCAGCACCGGGACAGCCTTTAGGGGCTACACCTTC
CASSTGTAFRGYTF
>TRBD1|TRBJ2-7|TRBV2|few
TGTGCCAGCAGTGCCGCCGGGACAGGGAGTAACGAGCAGTACTTC
CASSAAGTGSNEQYF
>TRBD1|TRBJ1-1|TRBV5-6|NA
TGTGCCAGCAGCTCCTATGGACAGGGCACTGAAGCTTTCTTT
CASSSYGQGTEAFF
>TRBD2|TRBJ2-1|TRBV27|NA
TGTGCCAGCAGTCTTTTTCCTTCGGGACTAATCAATGAGCAGTTCTTC
CASSLFPSGLINEQFF
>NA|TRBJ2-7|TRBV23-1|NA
TGCGCCAGTTGCAGGGGCTACGAGCAGTACTTC
CASCRGYEQYF
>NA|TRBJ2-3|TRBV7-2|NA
TGTGCCAGCAGCCGCGCCCGGGATTTTCTGTATTTT
CASSRARDFLYF
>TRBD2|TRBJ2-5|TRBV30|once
TGTGCCTGGAGGGGACTATTCCAAGAGACCCAGTACTTC
CAWRGLFQETQYF
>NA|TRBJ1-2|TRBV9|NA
TGTGCCAGCAGCGTATCCGGGACTCAGGGCTACACCTTC
CASSVSGTQGYTF
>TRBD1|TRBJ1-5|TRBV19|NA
TGTGCCAGTAAGGGGACAGGGCGACAGCCCCAGCATTTT
CASKGTGRQPQHF
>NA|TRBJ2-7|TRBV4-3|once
TGCGCCAGCAGCCAAGCAAGGGGCTCCGAGCAGTACTTC
CASSQARGSEQYF